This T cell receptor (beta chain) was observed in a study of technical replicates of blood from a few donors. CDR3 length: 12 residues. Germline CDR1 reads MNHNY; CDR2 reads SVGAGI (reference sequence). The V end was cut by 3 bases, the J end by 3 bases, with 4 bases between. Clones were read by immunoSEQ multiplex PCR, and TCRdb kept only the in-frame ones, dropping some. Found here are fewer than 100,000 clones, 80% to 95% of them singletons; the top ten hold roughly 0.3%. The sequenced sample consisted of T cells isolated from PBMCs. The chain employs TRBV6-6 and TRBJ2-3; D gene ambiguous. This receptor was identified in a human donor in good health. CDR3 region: CASSYRTDTQYF. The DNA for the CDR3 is TGTGCCAGCAGTTATCGGACAGATACGCAGTATTTT.